The table lists the clone carrying this T cell receptor beta chain with a few counts. Trimming left V 2 bases short and J 2 bases short, with 16 bases between. The V gene's germline CDR1 is LNHNV and CDR2 YYDKDF (reference sequence). The CDR3 is 17 residues long. Per the original data handling: It was from reference gene primer amplification that nucleated cell counts were estimated. The method was immunoSEQ multiplex PCR; TCRdb's version includes in-frame clones alone and lacks a portion of them. D and trimming were read from the DNA, whereas the V and J calls and clone size are those reported in that table. The sample carries approximately 250,000 clones, almost 85% recorded once. This record belongs to a study of blood T cell repertoires in COVID-19. Whole-study context: COVID-19 samples from acute and convalescent phases originated in the United States, Italy and Spain. T cells, B-cell-depleted T cells, or PBMCs supplied cDNA or gDNA.

The sequencing sample was made of peripheral blood. The sequence derives from a middle-aged man with acute or convalescent COVID-19. The V call is TRBV15, the J call TRBJ1-5; D is undetermined. CDR3 DNA: TGTGCCACCAGCAGATTGGAGCGGCGGGGTGGCAATCAGCCCCAGCATTTT. This gives the protein CATSRLERRGGNQPQHF.